This T cell receptor beta chain was captured by sequencing in a study of T cell repertoires in cytomegalovirus infection. Overall study: CMV epitopes that were recently identified and HLA-C-restricted were used alongside well-studied HLA-B-restricted ones. Matching HLA type, along with CMV infection, was indicated by public TCR beta signatures.

Study results and caveats: Carriers of CMV plus the relevant HLA were identified by cumulative public TCR beta family frequency. HLA-C-restricted TCR beta clonotypes specific for CMV led the ex vivo response.

MiXCR, run by TCRdb on the reads, gives a single entry per CDR3 protein. The sample holds approximately 910,000 distinct CDR3 sequences; roughly a third are singletons and the top ten take under 15%. V was cut by 6 bases and J by 5 bases, with 13 bases left in between. The CDR3 contains 14 residues. This clonotype occurred a few times. Its cognate antigen is unknown. This chain links TRBV12-3 or TRBV12-4 with TRBJ2-2; a weak D match, TRBD1 (5 bases). Material: cultured CD8+ T cells from PBMCs, obtained from culture after CMV antigen stimulation. The TCR comes from a human donor in good health (CMV status not recorded). Some clones in this sample may be carry-over from other donors' samples. The CDR3 region has the DNA TGTGCCAGCAGCCCTGACGCAGGGACCGGGGAGCTGTTTTTT. Amino acid sequence: CASSPDAGTGELFF.